This passage covers 32 T cell receptor beta chains from one sample sequenced in a study of tumor-infiltrating lymphocytes in primary liver carcinoma. Total RNA amounting to 500 ng was the source from which TCR beta cDNA was made with a constant-region primer. The TCR beta library was amplified through three nested multiplex PCR rounds in a modified ARM-PCR procedure. Researchers ran the first two PCR rounds for roughly 11 cycles each with TRBV1-TRBV30 forward primers and a C-beta reverse primer. In TCRdb, the multiplex PCR reads were re-called with MiXCR into one record per CDR3 protein. The sample yields some 320,000 distinct CDR3 sequences, about 60% seen once. Blood RNA originated from unsorted whole blood, with germline DNA additionally extracted. The specimen sequenced was peripheral blood. These receptors were taken from a man aged 40-50 years with primary liver carcinoma and hepatitis B virus infection.

The V and J genes are TRBV19 and TRBJ2-1, with D unresolved. Trimming pared 3 bases from V and 5 bases from J, leaving 8 bases between. Looked up from germline, CDR1 is LNHDA and CDR2 is SQIVND (reference sequence). The length of the CDR3 is 13 residues. The DNA for the CDR3 is TGTGCCAGTAGTATGAAACTTAACAATGAGCAGTTCTTC. Protein product: CASSMKLNNEQFF. The variable domain in full, completed from reference TRBV19 and TRBJ2-1, reads DGGITQSPKYLFRKEGQNVTLSCEQNLNHDAMYWYRQDPGQGLRLIYYSQIVNDFQKGDIAEGYSVSREKKESFPLTVTSAQKNPTAFYLCASSMKLNNEQFFGPGTRLTVL.

The table lists this clonotype with many counts. This sequence joins TRBV29-1 and TRBJ2-1; D may be TRBD2 (5 bases). Germline CDR1 and CDR2: SQVTM and ANQGSEA. V lost 5 bases and J lost 1, with 18 bases in between. The CDR3 consists of 16 residues. The CDR3, as DNA: TGCAGCGTTTTGATTAGGGAGAGGCAATCCTACAATGAGCAGTTCTTC. Its protein product is CSVLIRERQSYNEQFF.

The V and J genes are TRBV4-2 and TRBJ2-2; D call uncertain. Germline V gene sequence: CDR1 LGHNA, CDR2 YNFKEQ. The CDR3 totals 14 residues. The CDR3 is CTSSQPESTGELFF. CDR3 DNA: TGTACAAGCAGCCAACCGGAATCAACCGGGGAGCTGTTTTTT.

Concerning this clonotype: A clone one base away is much larger, so this may be a read error. V and J are TRBV5-5 and TRBJ2-7, with TRBD1 identical over 8 bases. The CDR3 runs 15 residues. The germline V gene encodes CDR1 SGHKS and CDR2 YYEKEE (reference sequence). The CDR3 protein is CASSLFDRGSAEQHF. As DNA, the CDR3 is TGTGCCAGCAGCTTGTTCGACAGGGGTTCGGCCGAGCAGCACTTC.

Of note for this clonotype: This clone may be a read error of a much larger clone one base away. This rearrangement joins TRBV6-1 to TRBJ2-3, with 7 bases fitting TRBD2. V trimming: 6 bases; J trimming: 4 bases; junction bases outside the gene matches: 13. Germline V lookup: CDR1 MNHNS, CDR2 SASEGT. The CDR3 is made up of 16 amino acids. The CDR3 DNA sequence: TGTGCCAGCAGGCTAAGGGACCCCCGGGAGGCAGATACGCAGTATTTT. It translates to CASRLRDPREADTQYF.

Regarding this clonotype: One base away lies a much larger clone, so this may be a sequencing read error. This chain connects TRBV4-1 to TRBJ2-7; tentative D call: TRBD1 (6 bases). Germline V gene lookup returns CDR1 MGHRA and CDR2 YSYEKL. V was pared by 2 bases and J by 5 bases, with 16 bases between. This CDR3 region has 15 residues. DNA for the CDR3: TGCGCCAGCAGCCAACCAACAGGGTTCGTCAACGAGCAGTACTTC. Translation gives CASSQPTGFVNEQYF.

The rearrangement uses TRBV5-4 and TRBJ2-1; D is unresolved. Trimming took off 3 bases at V and 5 bases at J, with 12 bases between the two ends. CDR3 length equals 14 residues. Per germline, CDR1 SGHNT and CDR2 YYREEE (reference sequence). The CDR3 spells CASSYRTTHNEQFF. DNA for the CDR3: TGTGCCAGCAGCTACCGGACCACCCACAATGAGCAGTTCTTC.

CDR3 loop: CASSYGSTGRAEAFF. The CDR3 DNA is TGTGCCAGCAGTTACGGGAGTACAGGGCGGGCTGAAGCTTTCTTT. The chain links TRBV28 to TRBJ1-1, with a possible D match to TRBD1 (6 bases). CDR3 length equals 15 residues. The V gene's germline CDR1 is MDHEN and CDR2 SYDVKM. V lost 4 bases and J 6 bases, leaving 18 bases between the germline ends. Drawing the rest from reference TRBV28 and TRBJ1-1, the complete variable domain is DVKVTQSSRYLVKRTGEKVFLECVQDMDHENMFWYRQDPGLGLRLIYFSYDVKMKEKGDIPEGYSVSREKKERFSLILESASTNQTSMYLCASSYGSTGRAEAFFGQGTRLTVV.

This chain uses TRBV7-9 with TRBJ2-1; no clear D gene. The CDR3 sequence is 16 residues long. Germline V lookup: CDR1 SEHNR, CDR2 FQNEAQ (reference sequence). The V gene lost 5 bases and the J gene lost 8 bases, with 22 bases spanning the gap. CDR3 nucleotide sequence: TGTGCCAGCAGCCCCCACCCCAGGTCCCGCCATCATGAGCAGTTCTTC. It codes for CASSPHPRSRHHEQFF.

Points on this clonotype: An end of the junction differs from the germline gene, which may be a read error. This chain uses TRBV7-8 with TRBJ2-7; 12 bases match TRBD2. Germline values: CDR1 SGHVS, CDR2 FQNEAQ. This CDR3 contains 16 residues. For the CDR3, the DNA is TGTGCCAGCAGCTTTCGACCGGGACTAGCGGGCTACGTGCAGTACTTC. It translates to CASSFRPGLAGYVQYF. The full variable domain, rest sourced from reference TRBV7-8 and TRBJ2-7, is GAGVSQSPRYKVAKRGQDVALRCDPISGHVSLFWYQQALGQGPEFLTYFQNEAQLDKSGLPSDRFFAERPEGSVSTLKIQRTQQEDSAVYLCASSFRPGLAGYVQYFGPGTRLTVT.

About this clonotype: Being one base from a much bigger clone, this may be a read error. The chain recombines TRBV12-5 with TRBJ2-3; 10 nucleotides line up with TRBD2. The CDR3 contains 14 residues. V lost 7 bases to trimming and J lost 5 bases; unmatched junction nucleotides: 6. Germline CDR1 LGHNT, CDR2 FRNRAP. The CDR3 loop is CASAASGGIDTQYF. In DNA, the CDR3 is TGTGCTAGTGCGGCTAGCGGGGGCATAGATACGCAGTATTTT. The complete variable domain, with remaining parts taken from reference TRBV12-5 and TRBJ2-3, reads DARVTQTPRHKVTEMGQEVTMRCQPILGHNTVFWYRQTMMQGLELLAYFRNRAPLDDSGMPKDRFSAEMPDATLATLKIQPSEPRDSAVYFCASAASGGIDTQYFGPGTRLTVL.

This clonotype appeared once. The conserved closing phenylalanine or tryptophan is absent in this CDR3, likely reflecting a read error. The DNA for the CDR3 is TGTGCCAGCACCTTAGGAGGCCAGCAGTACATC. It specifies CASTLGGQQYI. The chain employs TRBV11-3 and TRBJ2-7; tentative D call: TRBD2 (5 bases). This CDR3 spans 11 amino acids. Germline V lookup: CDR1 SGHNT, CDR2 YENEEA.

Worth noting for this clonotype: One end of the junction does not line up with germline, which may come from a read error. This rearrangement joins TRBV5-4 to TRBJ2-1; D possibly corresponds to TRBD2 (5 bases). Per germline, CDR1 SGHNT and CDR2 YYREEE (reference sequence). This CDR3 region has 16 residues. This CDR3 is CVSSLYLASSYNEQFF. In nucleotides, the CDR3 is TGTGTCAGCAGCTTGTATCTGGCTAGCAGCTACAATGAGCAGTTCTTC.

A note on this clonotype: The final CDR3 position lacks the conserved phenylalanine or tryptophan, pointing to a likely read error. This rearrangement joins TRBV11-2 to TRBJ2-5, with TRBD2 as a possible D gene (5 bases). This CDR3 contains 13 residues. Trimming took off 5 bases at V and 3 bases at J, with 10 bases between the two ends. Germline V gene lookup returns CDR1 SGHAT and CDR2 FQNNGV. The chain's CDR3 is CASSVAGEETQYL. The DNA of the CDR3 is TGTGCCAGCAGCGTGGCGGGCGAAGAGACCCAGTACTTG.

To note about this clonotype: This may be a read error: a much more frequent sequence differs by one nucleotide. This chain connects TRBV12-3 or TRBV12-4 to TRBJ1-2; 8 nucleotides match TRBD1. The CDR3 spans 17 residues. Written as DNA, the CDR3 is TGTGCCAGCAGCCCTAGACAGGGGTTATTACTTAACTATGACTACACCTTC. Residues: CASSPRQGLLLNYDYTF.

Note on this clonotype: One end of the junction is discordant with germline, which a read error may explain. V usage is TRBV7-8 and J usage is TRBJ1-4; D perhaps matches TRBD1 (5 bases). The CDR3 extends over 16 amino acids. Looked up from germline, CDR1 is SGHVS and CDR2 is FQNEAQ. This CDR3 is CASSLATGRFNEKLFF. The DNA of the CDR3 is TGTGCCAGCAGTTTAGCAACAGGCAGGTTTAATGAAAAACTGTTTTTT.

As concerns this clonotype: A much larger clonotype is one base distant, so this may be a read error. CDR3 loop: CVSSSVQGPRNTIYF. The CDR3 DNA reads as TGTGTCAGCAGCTCGGTACAGGGGCCACGAAACACCATATATTTT. J is TRBJ1-3 and V is TRBV5-5, with 7 bases identical to TRBD1. The germline V gene encodes CDR1 SGHKS and CDR2 YYEKEE (reference sequence). The CDR3 runs to 15 residues.

This clonotype appeared many times. The chain joins TRBV4-3 to TRBJ2-1; a weak D match, TRBD2 (5 bases). The CDR3 consists of 14 residues. V lost 3 bases to trimming and J lost 6 bases, with 12 bases between them. The germline CDR1 and CDR2 sequences are LGHNA and YSLEER. This chain's CDR3 is CASSHGLGPNEQFF. CDR3 bases: TGCGCCAGCAGCCACGGACTCGGGCCCAATGAGCAGTTCTTC.

In the case of this clonotype: A much larger clone differs by one base, so this may be a read error. V gene TRBV11-2 combines with J gene TRBJ2-1, with no clear D. Germline-derived CDR1 and CDR2 are SGHAT and FQNNGV. The CDR3 has 13 residues. CDR3: CASCLVSADEQFF. In nucleotides, the CDR3 is TGTGCCAGCTGCTTAGTTAGTGCTGATGAGCAGTTCTTC.

Regarding this clonotype: The missing conserved phenylalanine or tryptophan at the end of this CDR3 makes a read error likely. V gene TRBV14 combines with J gene TRBJ2-1; the match to TRBD2 covers 8 bases. This CDR3 is 16 amino acids long. The germline gives CDR1 SGHDN, CDR2 FVKESK. Trimming removed 9 bases from V and 6 bases from J; junction bases left unmatched: 16. The CDR3 DNA reads TGTGCCAGAAGTGCCGTAGCGGGATGGGTAAGCAATGAGCAGTTCTTA. Protein sequence: CARSAVAGWVSNEQFL.

This clonotype came up many times. This sequence joins TRBV29-1 and TRBJ2-3; D is unclear. The CDR3 is 12 residues long. Trimming removed 7 bases at V and 0 bases at J, with 8 bases between. Germline values: CDR1 SQVTM, CDR2 ANQGSEA. CDR3 residues: CSATISTDTQYF. The CDR3 DNA sequence: TGCAGCGCCACTATTAGCACAGATACGCAGTATTTT.

On this clonotype itself: One end of the junction varies from germline; a read error may be responsible. The chain employs TRBV6-2 or TRBV6-3 and TRBJ2-1; D perhaps matches TRBD1 (5 bases). The CDR3 has 17 residues. The germline V gene encodes CDR1 MNHEY and CDR2 SVGEGT. In nucleotides, the CDR3 is TGTGCCAGCGGTTACTCGTCCCCCGACAGAGTCTACAATGAGCAGTTCTTC. This sequence encodes CASGYSSPDRVYNEQFF.

This clonotype has ten or more counts. The chain couples TRBV4-1 to TRBJ2-4; the match to TRBD2 covers 13 bases. The germline V gene has CDR1 MGHRA and CDR2 YSYEKL. V shed 1 base, J shed 4 bases, and the junction held 4 bases outside the gene matches. CDR3 length equals 17 residues. The CDR3 spells CASSQVILAGGKNIQYF. CDR3 in DNA: TGCGCCAGCAGCCAAGTCATACTAGCGGGAGGGAAAAACATTCAGTACTTC.

J is TRBJ2-5 and V is TRBV29-1, with 8 bases that match TRBD1. This CDR3 has 14 amino acids. Germline CDR1 is SQVTM and CDR2 is ANQGSEA. The CDR3 is CGIEENRGVRTQYF. CDR3 sequence (DNA): TGCGGCATTGAAGAGAACAGGGGGGTTCGGACCCAGTACTTC.

The chain carries TRBV6-4 and TRBJ2-1, with 13 bases identical to TRBD2. The V gene's germline CDR1 is MRHNA and CDR2 SNTAGT. Unmatched junction bases numbered 5, after V lost 3 bases and J lost 9 bases. The CDR3 is made up of 15 amino acids. The CDR3 DNA reads TGTGCCAGCAGTGAGGAAGGACTAGCGGGAGCTGAGCAGTTCTTC. Translation gives CASSEEGLAGAEQFF.

Comments on this clonotype: The CDR3 does not end in the conserved phenylalanine or tryptophan, so this is likely a read error. It is unclear where the CDR3 begins or ends on the DNA, so no DNA is shown, and the CDR3 is as TCRdb lists it. The chain uses TRBV6-1 and TRBJ1-5; TRBD1 is the table's D call, not checked against the DNA. Termini included, the CDR3 measures 15 amino acids. Germline loops: CDR1 MNHNS, CDR2 SASEGT. This CDR3 reads CASSDPQGGNQPQHL.

V is TRBV5-4 and J is TRBJ2-1; D perhaps matches TRBD2 (6 bases). Trimming pared 4 bases from V and 4 bases from J, leaving 21 bases between. The CDR3 is 17 amino acids. Germline-derived CDR1 and CDR2 are SGHNT and YYREEE (reference sequence). This chain's CDR3 is CASSPTGPSAGYNEQFF. In DNA, the CDR3 is TGTGCCAGCAGCCCTACAGGACCCTCGGCGGGGTACAATGAGCAGTTCTTC. Full variable domain (outside the CDR3, taken from reference TRBV5-4 and TRBJ2-1): ETGVTQSPTHLIKTRGQQVTLRCSSQSGHNTVSWYQQALGQGPQFIFQYYREEENGRGNFPPRFSGLQFPNYSSELNVNALELDDSALYLCASSPTGPSAGYNEQFFGPGTRLTVL.

With regard to this clonotype: A read error is likely, as this CDR3 ends without the conserved phenylalanine or tryptophan. This rearrangement joins TRBV11-2 to TRBJ2-3; no clear D. The V gene's germline CDR1 is SGHAT and CDR2 FQNNGV. The CDR3 has 14 residues. The CDR3 protein is CASSLPRNTDAQYY. CDR3 DNA: TGTGCCAGCAGCCTACCCAGAAACACAGATGCGCAGTATTAT.

To note about this clonotype: This is likely a read error, given that the CDR3 carries no conserved phenylalanine or tryptophan at its end. This chain uses TRBV5-1 with TRBJ1-4; D gene uncertain. Germline-derived CDR1 and CDR2 are SGHRS and YFSETQ. The CDR3 extends over 14 amino acids. V was shortened by 0 bases and J by 10 bases, with 13 bases between the two germline ends. The CDR3 sequence: CASSLETGGGKLFL. As DNA, the CDR3 is TGCGCCAGCAGCTTGGAGACGGGTGGTGGAAAACTGTTTTTA.

In its sample, this clonotype was seen many times. V usage is TRBV29-1 and J usage is TRBJ2-5; D perhaps matches TRBD2 (5 bases). Trimming left V 6 bases short and J 5 bases short, with 13 bases between. The CDR3 is 12 residues long. Looked up from germline, CDR1 is SQVTM and CDR2 is ANQGSEA. CDR3 coding DNA: TGCAGCGTAGAGTTAGGCGGGGAGACCCAGTACTTC. Translating gives CSVELGGETQYF.

The chain links TRBV29-1 to TRBJ2-3; tentatively, D is TRBD1 or TRBD2 (5 bases each). V lost 6 bases and J 0 bases, leaving 16 bases between the germline ends. CDR3 length: 15 residues. CDR1 SQVTM and CDR2 ANQGSEA come from the germline V gene. DNA of the CDR3: TGCAGCGTCTCGACAAGGGACCAAAGCACAGATACGCAGTATTTT. It is translated as CSVSTRDQSTDTQYF.

Concerning this clonotype: A much larger clone is a single base away; this may be a read error. The V and J genes are TRBV6-5 and TRBJ2-7, with D perhaps matching TRBD2 (5 bases). Trimming removed 0 bases at V and 5 bases at J, with 14 bases between. This CDR3 contains 15 residues. Germline CDR1 MNHEY, CDR2 SVGAGI. CDR3 in DNA: TGTGCCAGCAGTTACTCCGGGCGGGTGTGGGACGAGCAGTACTTC. Translation: CASSYSGRVWDEQYF.